A single sample is the source of the 19 T cell receptor beta chains below, sequenced in a study of T cells in women clearing cervical HPV infection. The data were produced by immunoSEQ multiplex PCR, yet TCRdb's version contains in-frame clones alone and is incomplete. The specimen's table records roughly 50,000 clones. Sequenced: blood buffy coat. Source of these receptors: a woman aged 18-70 years with a cervical HPV16 infection that either progressed to CIN3+ or cleared (not recorded which).

Details on this clone: The read terminates 3 residues ahead of where the CDR3 ends, so the germline J gene completes it. The V gene is TRBV30, the J gene TRBJ1-3, with D possibly being TRBD1 (5 bases). Germline CDR1 GTSNPN, CDR2 SVGIG (reference sequence). The CDR3 has 16 residues. V shed 0 bases and J shed 2 bases, with 14 bases lying between them. The sequenced CDR3 bases are TGTGCCTGGAGTGTACAGGCAGGGTGGGCTGGAAACACC. Encoded protein: CAWSVQAGWAGNT. The CDR3, in full, reads CAWSVQAGWAGNTIYF.

About this clone: The CDR3 is cut off 3 residues early in the read; its end comes from the germline J gene. This chain uses TRBV19 with TRBJ2-7; D is undetermined. Germline V gives CDR1 LNHDA, CDR2 SQIVND (reference sequence). Between the trimmed V and J ends, which lost 6 bases and 5 bases, there was a span of 11 bases. The CDR3 consists of 12 residues. The CDR3: CASRGRSNEQYF. Incomplete CDR3 DNA: TGTGCCAGTAGAGGCAGGAGTAACGAG. The variable domain in full, completed from reference TRBV19 and TRBJ2-7, reads DGGITQSPKYLFRKEGQNVTLSCEQNLNHDAMYWYRQDPGQGLRLIYYSQIVNDFQKGDIAEGYSVSREKKESFPLTVTSAQKNPTAFYLCASRGRSNEQYFGPGTRLTVT.

Comment on this clone: The CDR3 extends 3 residues past the end of the read, so its final part is completed from the germline J gene. This sequence joins TRBV30 and TRBJ1-1; 10 bases fit TRBD1. V shed 3 bases and J 6 bases; nucleotides not matched to a gene: 4. This CDR3 region has 13 residues. Germline CDR1 GTSNPN, CDR2 SVGIG (reference sequence). Here the CDR3 reads CAWSRDRGAEAFF. Partial CDR3 DNA: TGTGCCTGGAGCCGGGACAGGGGTGCTGAA.

The sequenced part of the CDR3 DNA is TGCAGTGCTACCGGCGGGGGGGCCGGCAATGAG. Its protein product is CSATGGGAGNE. The full CDR3 is CSATGGGAGNEQFF. The chain employs TRBV20-1 and TRBJ2-1; 9 bases map to TRBD2. The CDR3 end is not reached by the read, which stops 3 residues before it; the germline J gene fills it in. Germline assignment: CDR1 DFQATT and CDR2 SNEGSKA (reference sequence). The CDR3 is 14 residues long. Trimming at V came to 4 bases and at J to 6 bases, leaving 7 bases not matched to a gene.

Note on this clone: The read ends 3 residues shy of where the CDR3 ends; the end is completed using the germline J gene. The chain links TRBV7-9 to TRBJ2-5, with 7 bases fitting TRBD2. V lost 7 bases, J lost 5 bases, and 13 bases stayed unmatched. Germline V CDR1 and CDR2: SEHNR, FQNEAQ (reference sequence). This CDR3 region has 15 residues. This CDR3 is CASTVTQGLVETQYF. The DNA read from the CDR3 is TGTGCCAGCACCGTTACGCAAGGACTAGTTGAGACC.

A note on this clone: The CDR3 extends 3 residues past the end of the read, so its final part is completed from the germline J gene. This rearrangement joins TRBV6-2 or TRBV6-3 to TRBJ2-7; no definite D call. This CDR3 has 13 residues. Trimming stripped 2 bases from V and 1 base from J, with 6 bases between. Germline V gives CDR1 MNHEY, CDR2 SVGEGT. The DNA read from the CDR3 is TGTGCCAGCAGTTACGCGGATTCCTACGAG. Its translation is CASSYADSYE. The CDR3, in full, reads CASSYADSYEQYF.

As regards this clone: The sequenced fragment ends 3 residues before the CDR3 boundary, so the rest is inferred from the germline J gene. V is TRBV20-1 and J is TRBJ1-6; weak D call: TRBD1 (6 bases). Germline V gene data show CDR1 as DFQATT and CDR2 as SNEGSKA (reference sequence). The CDR3 loop spans 16 amino acids. V lost 3 bases to trimming and J lost 6 bases, with 18 bases between them. The CDR3 loop is CSASISGQPGNSPLHF. The covered CDR3 bases are TGCAGTGCTAGTATTTCGGGACAACCCGGTAATTCACCC.

As concerns this clone: The read ends 3 residues shy of where the CDR3 ends; the end is completed using the germline J gene. The chain employs TRBV20-1 and TRBJ2-5; D is perhaps TRBD1 (5 bases). Germline V CDR1 and CDR2: DFQATT, SNEGSKA (reference sequence). The CDR3 spans 11 residues. Trimming took 2 bases from V and 5 from J, leaving 6 bases between them. The CDR3 here is CSARQGETQYF. Partial CDR3 DNA: TGCAGTGCTAGACAGGGCGAGACC.

On this clone itself: The CDR3 goes on 3 residues after the read ends, and that part is filled in from the germline J gene. The J gene is TRBJ1-2, the V gene TRBV20-1, with a weak D call TRBD1 (5 bases). V lost 6 bases, J lost 4 bases, and 9 bases lay in between. This CDR3 region has 11 residues. Per germline, CDR1 DFQATT and CDR2 SNEGSKA (reference sequence). The CDR3 reads CSAPQGYGYTF. Partial CDR3 DNA: TGCAGTGCCCCCCAGGGCTATGGC.

Comment on this clone: The read gets to within 3 residues of the CDR3 end, and the germline J gene fills in the rest. The chain is built from TRBV10-1 and TRBJ2-7; TRBD1 agrees at 7 bases. V gave up 5 bases and J gave up 3 bases; unmatched junction bases: 10. Germline CDR1 WNHNN, CDR2 SYGVQD (reference sequence). The CDR3 runs 15 residues. The CDR3 here is CASSTRDSAIYEQYF. The sequenced part of the CDR3 DNA is TGCGCCAGCAGTACCCGGGACAGTGCTATCTACGAG.

Of note for this clone: With the read ending 3 residues before the CDR3 end, the germline J gene is used to fill in that end. The rearrangement uses TRBV11-1 and TRBJ2-2; D is perhaps TRBD1 (5 bases). CDR1 is SGHAT and CDR2 is FQDESV in the germline V gene (reference sequence). The CDR3 consists of 15 residues. The CDR3 DNA, read in part, is TGTGCCAGCAGCTTAGGTATTTCTGGGGCCAACGTG. Protein: CASSLGISGANV. The whole CDR3 protein is CASSLGISGANVLFF.

Concerning this clone itself: At one end the junction does not follow the germline gene, possibly because of a read error. The sequenced fragment ends 3 residues before the CDR3 boundary, so the rest is inferred from the germline J gene. This sequence joins TRBV4-2 and TRBJ2-1; no clear D. The CDR3 has 16 amino acids. Germline lookup yields CDR1 LGHNA and CDR2 YNFKEQ. Partial CDR3 DNA: TGCGCCAGCAGCCAGGAAAGCGACCCCTCCTACAATGAG. Its translation: CASSQESDPSYNE. The whole CDR3 is CASSQESDPSYNEQFF.

Turning to this clone: The observed sequence ends 3 residues before the CDR3 terminus, with the missing tail filled in from the germline J gene. The chain has TRBV20-1 and TRBJ2-5; D gene ambiguous. This CDR3 comprises 13 residues. Germline CDR1 reads DFQATT; CDR2 reads SNEGSKA (reference sequence). Trimming removed 6 bases at V and 4 bases at J, with 15 bases between. The DNA read from the CDR3 is TGCAGTGCGCTAGGAGCCCAAGGAGAGACC. It yields the protein CSALGAQGET. The whole CDR3 sequence is CSALGAQGETQYF.

About this clone itself: The observed sequence ends 3 residues before the CDR3 terminus, with the missing tail filled in from the germline J gene. The genes are TRBV7-2 and TRBJ1-1; possible D gene TRBD1, 5 bases. The CDR3 has 11 amino acids. With 6 bases removed from V and 4 bases from J, the gap between germline ends came to 6 bases. Germline CDR1 SGHTA, CDR2 FQGNSA. CDR3 bases read: TGTGCCAGCAGGGGGCCCACTGAA. Amino acid sequence: CASRGPTE. The whole CDR3 sequence is CASRGPTEAFF.

In terms of frequency, this clone is medium-sized. The sequenced fragment ends 3 residues before the CDR3 boundary, so the rest is inferred from the germline J gene. The rearrangement links TRBV9 to TRBJ1-4; a possible D gene is TRBD1 (6 bases). Germline CDR1 and CDR2: SGDLS and YYNGEE. This CDR3 comprises 19 residues. CDR3 DNA, as far as it was read: TGTGCCAGCAGAGAAAAAGGGGAGTCAGGGGAGAGTGGGGCCAACGTA. Encoded protein: CASREKGESGESGANV. The entire CDR3 is CASREKGESGESGANVLFF. Using reference TRBV9 and TRBJ1-4 for the parts outside the CDR3, the full variable domain is DSGVTQTPKHLITATGQRVTLRCSPRSGDLSVYWYQQSLDQGLQFLIQYYNGEERAKGNILERFSAQQFPDLHSELNLSSLELGDSALYFCASREKGESGESGANVLFFGSGTQLSVL.

Of note for this clone: The missing CDR3 end, 3 residues past where the read stops, is filled in from the germline J gene. V is TRBV5-4 and J is TRBJ2-3; D gene unclear. Trimming removed 0 bases from V and 4 bases from J, with 9 bases in between. CDR3 length: 14 residues. CDR1 and CDR2 from the germline V gene are SGHNT and YYREEE (reference sequence). CDR3 sequence: CASSLVRSPDTQYF. The CDR3 DNA, read in part, is TGTGCCAGCAGCTTGGTCAGGAGCCCAGATACG.

Concerning this clone itself: The read terminates 3 residues ahead of where the CDR3 ends, so the germline J gene completes it. This chain uses TRBV6-2 or TRBV6-3 with TRBJ2-3; 10 bases are shared with TRBD2. This CDR3 spans 17 amino acids. V was clipped by 6 bases and J by 1 base; unmatched bases: 10. Germline V gene lookup returns CDR1 MNHEY and CDR2 SVGEGT. CDR3 bases read: TGTGCCAGCAGAATCCCTACTAGCGGGGCCCGCACAGATACG. It is translated as CASRIPTSGARTDT. The whole CDR3 reads CASRIPTSGARTDTQYF.

Comment on this clone: Read sequence stops 3 residues before the CDR3 end, and the germline J gene provides the missing end. This chain joins TRBV7-8 and TRBJ2-3, with 13 positions matching TRBD2. CDR1 is SGHVS and CDR2 is FQNEAQ in the germline V gene. V was pared by 4 bases and J by 2 bases, with 3 bases of the junction left unmatched. The CDR3 contains 16 residues. The covered CDR3 bases are TGTGCCAGCAGCTCGGGGACTAGCGGGAACACAGATACG. Encoded protein: CASSSGTSGNTDT. The whole CDR3 sequence is CASSSGTSGNTDTQYF.

As for this clone: Read coverage stops 3 residues before the CDR3 terminus; the germline J gene supplies the remainder. The V and J genes are TRBV7-6 and TRBJ2-3; 11 bases align to TRBD2. The CDR3 runs to 15 residues. CDR1 and CDR2 from the germline V gene are SGHVS and FNYEAQ. The CDR3: CASSPQGLAVETQYF. The part of the CDR3 DNA that was read is TGTGCCAGCAGCCCACAGGGACTAGCGGTGGAGACG.